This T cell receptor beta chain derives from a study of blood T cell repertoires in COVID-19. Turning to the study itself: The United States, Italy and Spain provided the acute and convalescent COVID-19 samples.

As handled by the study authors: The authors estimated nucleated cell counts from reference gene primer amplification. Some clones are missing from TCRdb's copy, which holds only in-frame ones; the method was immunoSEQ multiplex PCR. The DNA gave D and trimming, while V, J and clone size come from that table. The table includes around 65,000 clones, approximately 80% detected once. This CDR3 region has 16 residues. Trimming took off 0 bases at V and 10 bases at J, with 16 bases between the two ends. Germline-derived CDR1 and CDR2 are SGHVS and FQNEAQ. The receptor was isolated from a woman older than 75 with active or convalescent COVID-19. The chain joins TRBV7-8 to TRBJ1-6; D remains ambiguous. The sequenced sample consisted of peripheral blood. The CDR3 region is CASSLASAAPGSPLHF. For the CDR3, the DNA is TGTGCCAGCAGCTTAGCCTCCGCGGCCCCTGGGTCACCCCTCCACTTT.